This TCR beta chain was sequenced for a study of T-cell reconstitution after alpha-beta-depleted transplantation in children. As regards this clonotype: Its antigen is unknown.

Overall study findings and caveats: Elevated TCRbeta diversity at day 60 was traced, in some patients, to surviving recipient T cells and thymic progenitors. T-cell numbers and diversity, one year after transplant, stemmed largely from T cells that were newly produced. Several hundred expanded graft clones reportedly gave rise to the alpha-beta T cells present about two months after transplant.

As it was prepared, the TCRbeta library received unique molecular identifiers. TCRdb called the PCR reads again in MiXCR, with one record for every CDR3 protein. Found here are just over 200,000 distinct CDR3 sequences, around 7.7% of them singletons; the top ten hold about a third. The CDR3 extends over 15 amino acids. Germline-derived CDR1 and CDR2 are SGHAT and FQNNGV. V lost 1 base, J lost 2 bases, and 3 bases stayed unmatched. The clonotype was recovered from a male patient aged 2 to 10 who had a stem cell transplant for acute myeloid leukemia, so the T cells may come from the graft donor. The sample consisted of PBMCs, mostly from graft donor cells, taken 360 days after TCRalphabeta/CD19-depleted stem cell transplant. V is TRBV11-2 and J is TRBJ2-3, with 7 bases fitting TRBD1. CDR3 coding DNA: TGTGCCAGCAGCTTAGTTGGGACAGCCACAGATACGCAGTATTTT. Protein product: CASSLVGTATDTQYF. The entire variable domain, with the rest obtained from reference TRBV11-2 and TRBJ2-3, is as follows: EAGVAQSPRYKIIEKRQSVAFWCNPISGHATLYWYQQILGQGPKLLIQFQNNGVVDDSQLPKDRFSAERLKGVDSTLKIQPAKLEDSAVYLCASSLVGTATDTQYFGPGTRLTVL.